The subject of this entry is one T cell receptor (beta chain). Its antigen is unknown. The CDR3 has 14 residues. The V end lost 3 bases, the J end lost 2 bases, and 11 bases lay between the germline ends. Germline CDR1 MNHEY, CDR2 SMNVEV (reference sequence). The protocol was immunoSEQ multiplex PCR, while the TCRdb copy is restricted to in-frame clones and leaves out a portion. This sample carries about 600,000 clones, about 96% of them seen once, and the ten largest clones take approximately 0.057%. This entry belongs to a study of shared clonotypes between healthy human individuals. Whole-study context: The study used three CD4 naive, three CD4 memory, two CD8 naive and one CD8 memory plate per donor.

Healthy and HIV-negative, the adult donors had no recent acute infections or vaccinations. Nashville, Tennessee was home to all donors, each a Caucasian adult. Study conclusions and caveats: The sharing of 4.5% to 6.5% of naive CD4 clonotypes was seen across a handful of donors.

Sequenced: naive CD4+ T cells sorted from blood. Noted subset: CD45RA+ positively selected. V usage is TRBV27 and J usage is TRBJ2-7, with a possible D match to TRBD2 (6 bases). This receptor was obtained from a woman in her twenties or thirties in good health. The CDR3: CASSFNSGAYEQYF. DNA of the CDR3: TGTGCCAGCAGTTTTAATAGCGGAGCCTACGAGCAGTACTTC.